Below are 27 T cell receptor beta chains sequenced from a single sample in a study of blood T cell repertoires in COVID-19. Produced via immunoSEQ multiplex PCR; TCRdb's table is partial and in-frame only. Of under 200,000 clones listed, roughly 88% were seen once; the top ten hold about 2%. The material sequenced was peripheral blood. Receptors originate from a man younger than 35 with acute or convalescent COVID-19.

The rearrangement links TRBV6-6 to TRBJ1-2; TRBD1 agrees at 7 bases. With V trimmed by 4 bases and J by 5 bases, 13 bases remained unmatched. CDR3 length: 16 amino acids. The germline V gene encodes CDR1 MNHNY and CDR2 SVGAGI (reference sequence). DNA for the CDR3: TGTGCCAGCAGTTCAACCGACAGGGCCTTGGGGTATGGCTACACCTTC. Protein sequence: CASSSTDRALGYGYTF.

The J gene is TRBJ1-2, the V gene TRBV11-2; D is unresolved. Germline V gene data show CDR1 as SGHAT and CDR2 as FQNNGV. Trimming removed 2 bases from V and 2 bases from J, with 12 bases in between. The CDR3 is 15 amino acids. The CDR3 DNA reads as TGTGCCAGCAGCTTAAATGTCGGAGGGAACTATGGCTACACCTTC. This translates into CASSLNVGGNYGYTF.

This clone was detected a few times. The chain employs TRBV9 and TRBJ1-2; no clear D. In germline, CDR1 is SGDLS, CDR2 YYNGEE. Trimming took off 0 bases at V and 5 bases at J, with 14 bases between the two ends. This CDR3 comprises 15 residues. This CDR3 is CASSVVEIPAYGYTF. The CDR3 DNA sequence: TGTGCCAGCAGCGTAGTGGAGATTCCAGCTTATGGCTACACCTTC.

The chain employs TRBV28 and TRBJ2-5; maybe TRBD2 (5 bases). Per the germline V gene, CDR1 is MDHEN and CDR2 is SYDVKM. The length of the CDR3 is 14 residues. V was pared by 5 bases and J by 5 bases, with 15 bases between. Written as DNA, the CDR3 is TGTGCCAGCAGTCTAGGAGGATTGTCGGAGACCCAGTACTTC. Translation: CASSLGGLSETQYF.

The chain combines TRBV21-1 with TRBJ2-7; the DNA was not compared with TRBD2, the D call given in the table. TRBV21-1 is an annotated pseudogene. This CDR3 has 16 residues. The CDR3 nucleotides are TGTGCCAGCAGCAACCCAAGGACTAGCGTAACCTACGAGCAGTACTTC. Protein: CASSNPRTSVTYEQYF.

The chain joins TRBV5-1 to TRBJ2-7; 9 bases match TRBD1. The CDR3 extends over 16 amino acids. The J segment lost 3 bases and the V segment lost 0 bases, leaving 7 bases of the junction unmatched. The germline V gene has CDR1 SGHRS and CDR2 YFSETQ. CDR3 nucleotides: TGCGCCAGCAGCTTGGACCCGGGACAGGGAGACTACGAGCAGTACTTC. This gives the protein CASSLDPGQGDYEQYF.

J is TRBJ1-2 and V is TRBV20-1; the D gene is possibly TRBD1 (5 bases). This CDR3 contains 11 residues. CDR1 and CDR2 from the germline V gene are DFQATT and SNEGSKA (reference sequence). The V end lost 4 bases, the J end lost 4 bases, and 7 bases lay between the germline ends. The CDR3 is CSANQGYGYTF. CDR3 nucleotides: TGCAGTGCTAACCAGGGCTATGGCTACACCTTC.

The chain links TRBV25-1 to TRBJ1-6; 8 nucleotides line up with TRBD1. The CDR3 length is 16 residues. The V gene end was trimmed by 4 bases and the J gene end by 9 bases; junction bases not matched to a gene: 11. The V gene's germline CDR1 is MGHDK and CDR2 SYGVNS. The CDR3 sequence is CASSAQGAHVGSPLHF. In DNA, the CDR3 is TGTGCCAGCAGTGCCCAGGGGGCGCATGTAGGTTCACCCCTCCACTTT.

This chain connects TRBV18 to TRBJ1-2, with no clear D. The V end was cut by 2 bases, the J end by 5 bases, with 18 bases between. Germline values: CDR1 KGHSH, CDR2 LQKENI. The CDR3 runs to 16 residues. CDR3: CASSPTSTLPGYGYTF. For the CDR3, the DNA is TGTGCCAGCTCACCAACGAGTACCCTACCGGGATATGGCTACACCTTC.

This rearrangement joins TRBV4-1 to TRBJ1-2; D is perhaps TRBD1 (5 bases). The germline V gene has CDR1 MGHRA and CDR2 YSYEKL. This CDR3 contains 14 residues. V lost 1 base and J lost 8, with 14 bases in between. The CDR3: CASSQALGPVGYTF. DNA of the CDR3: TGCGCCAGCAGCCAAGCTCTGGGGCCGGTCGGCTACACCTTC.

J is TRBJ1-4 and V is TRBV6-1, with 7 positions matching TRBD1. Germline CDR1 is MNHNS and CDR2 is SASEGT. J gave up 4 bases and V 2 bases, and 7 bases lay outside the gene matches. The CDR3 runs 16 residues. The CDR3 sequence is CASSENGGQFNEKLFF. In DNA form, the CDR3 reads TGTGCCAGCAGTGAAAACGGGGGACAGTTTAATGAAAAACTGTTTTTT.

The gene calls are TRBV3-1 (or the pseudogene TRBV3-2) and TRBJ1-5; D is possibly TRBD1 (6 bases). Germline V gene lookup returns CDR1 LGHDT and CDR2 YNNKEL (reference sequence). The CDR3 is 16 amino acids. V lost 2 bases, J lost 2 bases, and 13 bases lay in between. The CDR3 loop reads CASSQSQGVGNQPQHF. The CDR3 DNA is TGTGCCAGCAGCCAATCACAGGGAGTCGGCAATCAGCCCCAGCATTTT.

The chain joins TRBV5-1 to TRBJ2-2; TRBD2 agrees at 7 bases. The V gene end was trimmed by 4 bases and the J gene end by 4 bases; junction bases not matched to a gene: 13. The CDR3 runs to 17 residues. Germline assignment: CDR1 SGHRS and CDR2 YFSETQ. As DNA, the CDR3 is TGCGCCAGCAGCCCTGACTTGACTAGCTGGGTCACCGGGGAGCTGTTTTTT. It encodes CASSPDLTSWVTGELFF.

The CDR3 reads CASKSMQGGNTEAFF. The CDR3 DNA sequence: TGTGCCAGCAAGTCGATGCAGGGGGGGAACACTGAAGCTTTCTTT. This chain uses TRBV2 with TRBJ1-1, with 7 bases identical to TRBD1. The length of the CDR3 is 15 residues. V was clipped by 7 bases and J by 1 base; unmatched bases: 9. Per germline, CDR1 SNHLY and CDR2 FYNNEI.

This clone has only a few counts. The chain uses TRBV19 and TRBJ2-1, with 7 positions matching TRBD2. Germline-derived CDR1 and CDR2 are LNHDA and SQIVND (reference sequence). V gave up 5 bases and J gave up 6 bases; unmatched junction bases: 10. The CDR3 loop spans 15 amino acids. The CDR3 reads CASSQRGSGGNEQFF. In DNA, the CDR3 is TGTGCCAGTAGTCAAAGGGGTTCGGGGGGCAATGAGCAGTTCTTC.

The rearrangement joins TRBV19 to TRBJ1-6; D might be TRBD1 (5 bases). Germline V gives CDR1 LNHDA, CDR2 SQIVND (reference sequence). This CDR3 has 16 amino acids. The V gene lost 3 bases and the J gene lost 7 bases, with 16 bases spanning the gap. The CDR3 coding sequence is TGTGCCAGTAGTATGGCTGGAGGGGATGCGAATTCACCCCTCCACTTT. Protein: CASSMAGGDANSPLHF.

The rearrangement links TRBV19 to TRBJ1-6, with 7 bases identical to TRBD1. The J segment lost 8 bases and the V segment lost 3 bases, leaving 4 bases of the junction unmatched. The CDR3 spans 14 residues. The germline V gene encodes CDR1 LNHDA and CDR2 SQIVND (reference sequence). The CDR3 bases are TGTGCCAGTAGTATCGGGCAGGGGGATTCACCCCTCCACTTT. This translates into CASSIGQGDSPLHF.

This clone was found once. The V and J genes are TRBV3-1 (or the pseudogene TRBV3-2) and TRBJ1-1; the match to TRBD1 covers 7 bases. V dropped 3 bases and J dropped 4; count of bases not matched to a gene: 5. The CDR3 loop spans 14 amino acids. From germline, CDR1 is LGHDT and CDR2 YNNKEL (reference sequence). The CDR3 sequence: CASSHTGVGTEAFF. The CDR3 DNA sequence: TGTGCCAGCAGCCACACAGGGGTAGGCACTGAAGCTTTCTTT.

This clone was seen once. The rearrangement uses TRBV5-1 and TRBJ2-1; TRBD2 agrees at 12 bases. CDR1 SGHRS and CDR2 YFSETQ come from the germline V gene. Unmatched junction bases numbered 4, after V lost 2 bases and J lost 7 bases. The CDR3 has 15 amino acids. The CDR3 region has the DNA TGCGCCAGCAGCTTCGGGACTAGCGGGCTAAATGAGCAGTTCTTC. Protein: CASSFGTSGLNEQFF.

This clone appeared a single time. The chain uses TRBV5-4 and TRBJ2-3; D may be TRBD1 (5 bases). The length of the CDR3 is 14 residues. Looked up from germline, CDR1 is SGHNT and CDR2 is YYREEE (reference sequence). V was clipped by 2 bases and J by 0 bases, with 7 bases between them. The CDR3 region has the DNA TGTGCCAGCAGCTTCAGGGCGAGCACAGATACGCAGTATTTT. Its translation: CASSFRASTDTQYF.

The chain combines TRBV7-9 with TRBJ1-4; D might be TRBD1 (5 bases). The CDR3 contains 16 residues. The germline gives CDR1 SEHNR, CDR2 FQNEAQ (reference sequence). V shed 1 base and J shed 0 bases, with 9 bases lying between them. The CDR3 spells CASSLGGLTTNEKLFF. In DNA, the CDR3 is TGTGCCAGCAGCTTAGGGGGCCTCACAACTAATGAAAAACTGTTTTTT.

The genes are TRBV27 and TRBJ1-3, with D unresolved. V gave up 4 bases and J gave up 0 bases, with 10 bases separating them. The CDR3 has 15 amino acids. Germline loops: CDR1 MNHEY, CDR2 SMNVEV (reference sequence). The CDR3 sequence is CASSSSISSGNTIYF. The DNA of the CDR3 is TGTGCCAGCAGTTCATCTATCAGCTCTGGAAACACCATATATTTT.

This clone appeared a single time. The chain carries TRBV24-1 and TRBJ1-1; no firm D call. Germline CDR1 and CDR2: KGHDR and SFDVKD. The CDR3 extends over 13 amino acids. V was clipped by 8 bases and J by 1 base, with 10 bases between them. CDR3 DNA: TGTGCCACCACCGATAGCAGGAACACTGAAGCTTTCTTT. It codes for CATTDSRNTEAFF.

This chain links TRBV2 with TRBJ2-1; the match to TRBD2 covers 10 bases. From germline, CDR1 is SNHLY and CDR2 FYNNEI. Germline trimming cut 8 bases from V and 5 bases from J; bases unmatched to any gene: 9. The CDR3 is 15 residues long. DNA for the CDR3: TGTGCCAGCGTCAGGTCGCTAGCGGGAGACAATGAGCAGTTCTTC. This translates into CASVRSLAGDNEQFF.

The chain is built from TRBV7-2 and TRBJ1-1, with D uncertain. V lost 1 base and J 1 base, leaving 7 bases between the germline ends. The length of the CDR3 is 14 residues. Germline values: CDR1 SGHTA, CDR2 FQGNSA. This chain's CDR3 is CASSLGGKNTEAFF. The CDR3 DNA follows: TGTGCCAGCAGCTTAGGAGGGAAGAACACTGAAGCTTTCTTT.

This clone appeared a single time. The V call is TRBV10-2, the J call TRBJ1-2; D is unclear. The CDR3 totals 19 residues. Trimming pared 0 bases from V and 5 bases from J, leaving 25 bases between. Germline assignment: CDR1 WSHSY and CDR2 SAAADI. The CDR3 spells CASSESTFQAGRNSYGYTF. CDR3 bases: TGCGCCAGCAGTGAGTCGACTTTTCAAGCTGGGAGGAACTCGTATGGCTACACCTTC.

In this sample, this clone turned up once. The J gene is TRBJ2-3, the V gene TRBV29-1; 9 bases fit TRBD2. V shed 5 bases and J 7 bases; nucleotides not matched to a gene: 10. This CDR3 is built from 14 residues. Germline V gene lookup returns CDR1 SQVTM and CDR2 ANQGSEA. This CDR3 reads CSVSVAGAWYTQYF. DNA of the CDR3: TGCAGCGTTTCGGTAGCGGGGGCCTGGTATACGCAGTATTTT.